This is a list of T cell receptor beta chains from one sample in a study of blood T cell repertoires in COVID-19. Clones were sequenced by immunoSEQ multiplex PCR, and TCRdb holds only the in-frame ones, with some missing. The sample shows 150,000 to 200,000 clones, over 80% of them seen only once. Sequencing used peripheral blood. These receptor sequences come from a woman aged 70 to 79 with COVID-19, enrolled during active disease. Both conserved end residues are part of each CDR3. Each record gives: J gene, clone size, D gene, V gene, CDR3 protein, CDR3 DNA. The D gene is left open where the match is weak. Clone size is not always given. Where it is, it says once, few, many or a class for expanded clones.

TRBJ1-4 - - TRBV9 CASSVGGRGYEKLFF TGTGCCAGCAGCGTTGGCGGCAGGGGTTATGAAAAACTGTTTTTT
TRBJ2-7 - TRBD1 TRBV28 CASSPPGTDSYEQYF TGTGCCAGCAGCCCCCCCGGGACAGACTCCTACGAGCAGTACTTC
TRBJ1-1 few TRBD1 TRBV7-9 CASSPLDRGIMNTEAFF TGTGCCAGCAGCCCACTCGACAGGGGGATAATGAACACTGAAGCTTTCTTT
TRBJ1-6 - - TRBV5-8 CASTRGLLYNSPLHF TGTGCCAGCACCCGGGGACTCCTTTATAATTCACCCCTCCACTTT
TRBJ2-5 - TRBD1 TRBV20-1 CSASRARGETQYF TGCAGTGCTAGTCGGGCCAGGGGGGAGACCCAGTACTTC
TRBJ2-1 - TRBD1 TRBV6-4 CASRDRGYNEQFF TGTGCCAGCAGGGACAGGGGGTACAATGAGCAGTTCTTC
TRBJ2-5 - - TRBV29-1 CSVDGGTETQYF TGCAGCGTTGATGGGGGGACAGAGACCCAGTACTTC
TRBJ2-2 - - TRBV5-4 CASSLAREGTGELFF TGTGCCAGCAGCTTGGCCAGGGAAGGCACCGGGGAGCTGTTTTTT
TRBJ2-3 once - TRBV7-2 CASSLALGGTQYF TGTGCCAGCAGCTTAGCCCTAGGGGGTACGCAGTATTTT
TRBJ2-2 few TRBD2 TRBV9 CASSTTSGRNTGELFF TGTGCCAGCAGCACGACTAGCGGGAGGAACACCGGGGAGCTGTTTTTT
TRBJ1-5 - - TRBV2 CASSAGGTGNQPQHF TGTGCCAGTTCTGCGGGGGGAACGGGCAATCAGCCCCAGCATTTT
TRBJ2-2 few - TRBV7-3 CASSLHRNTGELFF TGTGCCAGCAGCTTGCACAGGAACACCGGGGAGCTGTTTTTT
TRBJ2-2 few TRBD2 TRBV28 CASSYSLRLAGNTGELFF TGTGCCAGCAGTTATTCTCTAAGACTAGCGGGGAACACCGGGGAGCTGTTTTTT
TRBJ2-7 - - TRBV5-1 CASSLGTVSYEQYF TGCGCCAGCAGCTTGGGGACAGTTTCCTACGAGCAGTACTTC
TRBJ1-6 - - TRBV5-1 CASSSGTYNSPLHF TGCGCCAGCAGCTCGGGGACCTATAATTCACCCCTCCACTTT
TRBJ1-5 - TRBD1 TRBV27 CASRRTGTQPQHF TGTGCCAGCAGGAGGACAGGGACTCAGCCCCAGCATTTT
TRBJ1-5 - TRBD1 TRBV19 CASRDRVTNQPQHF TGTGCCAGTAGGGACAGGGTGACGAATCAGCCCCAGCATTTT
TRBJ2-5 - TRBD2 TRBV7-2 CASGTSGSMKETQYF TGTGCCAGCGGGACTAGCGGGAGCATGAAGGAGACCCAGTACTTC
TRBJ2-1 - - TRBV6-5 CASSRGTITYNEQFF TGTGCCAGCAGCCGCGGGACCATCACCTACAATGAGCAGTTCTTC
TRBJ2-7 - - TRBV18 CASSPLAVPGSYEQYF TGTGCCAGCTCACCACTGGCGGTCCCGGGATCCTACGAGCAGTACTTC
TRBJ1-2 - - TRBV28 CASSSQGTSYGYTF TGTGCCAGCAGTTCTCAGGGAACGTCCTATGGCTACACCTTC
TRBJ2-1 - TRBD2 TRBV5-1 CASSLAGRVSEQFF TGCGCCAGCAGCTTGGCCGGGAGGGTAAGTGAGCAGTTCTTC
TRBJ2-1 - TRBD2 TRBV6-2/TRBV6-3 CASSHGLAGQFVYNEQFF TGTGCCAGCAGTCACGGGTTAGCGGGCCAGTTTGTATACAATGAGCAGTTCTTC
TRBJ1-2 - - TRBV3-1/TRBV3-2 CASSLGEANYGYTF TGTGCCAGCAGCCTAGGGGAAGCTAACTATGGCTACACCTTC
TRBJ2-7 few - TRBV28 CASTPSGTYEQYF TGTGCCAGCACCCCCTCAGGGACCTACGAGCAGTACTTC
TRBJ2-7 - TRBD1 TRBV7-2 CASSLAPGQGSYEQYF TGTGCCAGCAGCTTAGCGCCGGGACAGGGGTCTTACGAGCAGTACTTC
TRBJ2-7 - TRBD2 TRBV6-2/TRBV6-3 CASSYQWTSGRVGSYEQYF TGTGCCAGCAGTTACCAATGGACTAGCGGGAGAGTTGGTTCCTACGAGCAGTACTTC
TRBJ1-5 few - TRBV19 CASSPQFGGSNQPQHF TGTGCCAGTAGTCCCCAGTTTGGAGGCAGCAATCAGCCCCAGCATTTT
TRBJ2-2 - - TRBV27 CASSIGLVYGELFF TGTGCCAGCAGTATCGGACTGGTGTACGGGGAGCTGTTTTTT
TRBJ2-3 - TRBD2 TRBV24-1 CATSDYTSGSATDTQYF TGTGCCACCAGTGACTACACTAGCGGGAGTGCGACAGATACGCAGTATTTT
TRBJ1-2 - TRBD1 TRBV30 CAWRDRGYGYTF TGTGCCTGGCGGGACAGGGGCTATGGCTACACCTTC
TRBJ2-5 - - TRBV19 CASSIGQIQETQYF TGTGCCAGTAGTATTGGACAGATTCAAGAGACCCAGTACTTC
TRBJ2-3 - - TRBV28 CASSILAGGITDTQYF TGTGCCAGCAGTATACTAGCTGGCGGGATCACAGATACGCAGTATTTT
TRBJ2-5 few TRBD2 TRBV7-2 CASSSSGRVQFLQETQYF TGTGCCAGCAGCTCTAGCGGGAGGGTCCAATTCCTCCAAGAGACCCAGTACTTC
TRBJ1-2 - TRBD1 TRBV29-1 CSVVGQGTYGYTF TGCAGCGTTGTAGGACAGGGGACCTATGGCTACACCTTC
TRBJ2-2 few TRBD1 TRBV5-4 CASSLYGTGRSGELFF TGTGCCAGCAGCTTGTACGGGACAGGGAGGTCCGGGGAGCTGTTTTTT
TRBJ2-1 once - TRBV5-1 CASSLVAGSYNEQFF TGCGCCAGCAGCTTGGTAGCTGGGTCCTACAATGAGCAGTTCTTC